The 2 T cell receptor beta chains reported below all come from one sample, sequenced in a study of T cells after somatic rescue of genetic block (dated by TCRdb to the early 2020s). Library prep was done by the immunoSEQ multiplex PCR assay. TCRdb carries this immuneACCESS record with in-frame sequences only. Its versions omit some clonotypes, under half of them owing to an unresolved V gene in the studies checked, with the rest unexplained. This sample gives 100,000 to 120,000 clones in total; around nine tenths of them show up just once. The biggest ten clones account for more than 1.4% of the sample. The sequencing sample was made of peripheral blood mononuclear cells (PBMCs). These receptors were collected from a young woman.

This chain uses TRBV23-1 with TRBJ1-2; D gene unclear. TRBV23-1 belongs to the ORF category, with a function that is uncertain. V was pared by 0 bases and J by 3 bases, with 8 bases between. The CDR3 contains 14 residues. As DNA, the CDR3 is TGCGCCAGCAGTCAATCAGGCCTAGACTATGGCTACACCTTC. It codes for CASSQSGLDYGYTF.

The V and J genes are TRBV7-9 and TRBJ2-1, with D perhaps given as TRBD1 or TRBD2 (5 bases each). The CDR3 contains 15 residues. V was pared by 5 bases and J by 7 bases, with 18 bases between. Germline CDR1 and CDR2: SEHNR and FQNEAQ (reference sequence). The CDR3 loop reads CASSPPRGPGNEQFF. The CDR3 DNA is TGTGCCAGCAGCCCGCCGAGGGGACCTGGTAATGAGCAGTTCTTC.